What follows describes a single TCR beta chain. No antigen is known for it. The source of the sample is a study of blood T cells in healthy people across ages. Whole-study results and caveats: The lack of PBMC sorting stopped any conclusive naive versus antigen-experienced comparison. Changes seen in expanded clonotypes were possibly confounded by donor CMV status left unknown.

This CDR3 region has 12 residues. Germline values: CDR1 MNHNS, CDR2 SASEGT. A sample-barcoded 5' primer and a J-beta primer mix were used in a second PCR of roughly 6 to 12 cycles. TCRdb recomputed calls from the 5' RACE reads with MiXCR, one row per CDR3 protein. Among more than 1 million distinct CDR3 sequences listed, over 35% were seen once. The TCR originated in a woman aged 60-75 years in good health. The sample was blood. The chain employs TRBV6-1 and TRBJ2-4; no clear D. TRBJ2-5 matches the DNA end more closely, so the J call is doubtful. In DNA form, the CDR3 reads TGTGCCAGCAGCGCCCGCGAAGAGACCCAGTACTTC. It specifies CASSAREETQYF.